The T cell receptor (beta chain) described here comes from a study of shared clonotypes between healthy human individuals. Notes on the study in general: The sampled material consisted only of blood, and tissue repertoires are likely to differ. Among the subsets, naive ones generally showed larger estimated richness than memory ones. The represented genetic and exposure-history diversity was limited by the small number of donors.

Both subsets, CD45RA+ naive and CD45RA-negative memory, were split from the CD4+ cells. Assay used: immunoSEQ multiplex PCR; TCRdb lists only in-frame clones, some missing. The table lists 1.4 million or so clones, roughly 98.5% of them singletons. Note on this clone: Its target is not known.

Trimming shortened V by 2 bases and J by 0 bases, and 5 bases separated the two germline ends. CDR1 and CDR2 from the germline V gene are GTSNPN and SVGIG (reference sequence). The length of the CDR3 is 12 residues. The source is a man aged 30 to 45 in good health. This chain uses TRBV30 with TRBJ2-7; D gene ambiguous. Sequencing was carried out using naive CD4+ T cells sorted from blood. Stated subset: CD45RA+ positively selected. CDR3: CAWSKISYEQYF. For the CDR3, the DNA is TGTGCCTGGAGTAAAATCTCCTACGAGCAGTACTTC.